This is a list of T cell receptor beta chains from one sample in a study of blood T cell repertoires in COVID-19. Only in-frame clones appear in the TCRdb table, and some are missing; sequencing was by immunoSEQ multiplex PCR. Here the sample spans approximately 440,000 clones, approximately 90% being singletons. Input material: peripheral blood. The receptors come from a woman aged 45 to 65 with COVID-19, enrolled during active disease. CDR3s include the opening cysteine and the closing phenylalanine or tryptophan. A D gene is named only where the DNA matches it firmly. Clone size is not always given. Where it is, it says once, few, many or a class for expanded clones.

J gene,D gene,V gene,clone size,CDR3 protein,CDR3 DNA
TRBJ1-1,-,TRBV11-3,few,CASSFSRNTEAFF,TGTGCCAGCAGCTTTTCGCGGAACACTGAAGCTTTCTTT
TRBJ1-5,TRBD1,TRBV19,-,CASSDRESNQPQHF,TGTGCCAGTAGTGACAGGGAGAGCAATCAGCCCCAGCATTTT
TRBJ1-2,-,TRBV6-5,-,CASSSQGLLRYGYTF,TGTGCCAGCAGTAGTCAGGGGTTATTACGGTATGGCTACACCTTC
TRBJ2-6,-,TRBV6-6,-,CASSYQSGANVLTF,TGTGCCAGCAGTTATCAGTCTGGGGCCAACGTCCTGACTTTC
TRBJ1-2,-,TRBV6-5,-,CASSYSVRGADYGYTF,TGTGCCAGCAGTTACTCTGTGCGGGGGGCAGACTATGGCTACACCTTC
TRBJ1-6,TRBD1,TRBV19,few,CASSPGQVRDSPLHF,TGTGCCAGTAGTCCCGGACAGGTGAGAGATTCACCCCTCCACTTT
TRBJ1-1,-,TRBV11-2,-,CASSLSGALNTEAFF,TGTGCCAGCAGCTTATCAGGGGCTCTGAACACTGAAGCTTTCTTT
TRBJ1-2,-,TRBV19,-,CASSIGLGGANYGYTF,TGTGCCAGTAGTATTGGGCTTGGAGGGGCTAACTATGGCTACACCTTC
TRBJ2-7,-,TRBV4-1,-,CASSQGGRAGDEQYF,TGCGCCAGCAGCCAAGGGGGGCGGGCAGGGGACGAGCAGTACTTC
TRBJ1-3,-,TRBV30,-,CAYRGTYRGNTIYF,TGTGCCTATAGGGGTACTTATAGGGGAAACACCATATATTTT
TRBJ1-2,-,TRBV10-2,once,CASLGGLYGYTF,TGCGCCAGCCTGGGAGGGCTCTATGGCTACACCTTC
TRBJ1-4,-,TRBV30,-,CAWAKQGAGTNEKLFF,TGTGCCTGGGCCAAACAGGGAGCCGGAACTAATGAAAAACTGTTTTTT
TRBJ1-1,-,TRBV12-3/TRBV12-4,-,CASSFFAGEAFF,TGTGCCAGCAGTTTTTTCGCGGGGGAAGCTTTCTTT
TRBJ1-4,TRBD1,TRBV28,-,CASSTGAGEKLFF,TGTGCCAGCAGTACAGGGGCCGGTGAAAAACTGTTTTTT
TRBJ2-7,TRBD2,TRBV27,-,CASSRRGGEQYF,TGTGCCAGCAGTCGTCGGGGGGGAGAGCAGTACTTC
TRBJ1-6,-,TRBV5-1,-,CASSLGQGSYNSPLHF,TGCGCCAGCAGCTTGGGGCAGGGCTCCTATAATTCACCCCTCCACTTT
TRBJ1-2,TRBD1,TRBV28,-,CASSFSTGVWTF,TGTGCCAGCAGTTTCTCGACAGGGGTGTGGACCTTC
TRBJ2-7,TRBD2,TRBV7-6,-,CASQGLSSGAYEQYF,TGTGCCAGCCAGGGCCTTTCTAGCGGGGCCTACGAGCAGTACTTC
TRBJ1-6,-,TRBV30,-,CAWSVTGIDNSPLHF,TGTGCCTGGAGTGTAACAGGGATAGATAATTCACCCCTCCACTTT
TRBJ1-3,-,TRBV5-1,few,CASSLGGRLSGNTIYF,TGCGCCAGCAGCTTGGGGGGGCGCCTCTCTGGAAACACCATATATTTT
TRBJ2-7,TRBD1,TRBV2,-,CASSPTGNRDEQYF,TGTGCCAGCAGTCCGACAGGGAATAGAGACGAGCAGTACTTC
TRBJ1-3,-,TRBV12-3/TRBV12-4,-,CASSREDTIYF,TGTGCCAGCAGCCGGGAAGACACCATATATTTT
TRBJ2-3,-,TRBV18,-,CASSPLTTGPTDTQYF,TGTGCCAGCTCACCACTTACGACAGGACCCACAGATACGCAGTATTTT
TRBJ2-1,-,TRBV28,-,CASSNYEQFF,TGTGCCAGCAGTAACTATGAGCAGTTCTTC
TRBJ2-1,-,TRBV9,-,CASSGRDSLYNEQFF,TGTGCCAGCAGCGGCCGCGACAGCCTATACAATGAGCAGTTCTTC
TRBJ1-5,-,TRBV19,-,CASSIEGVQPQHF,TGTGCCAGTAGTATTGAGGGCGTACAGCCCCAGCATTTT
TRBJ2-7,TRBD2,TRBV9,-,CASSPQTSNYEQYF,TGTGCCAGCAGCCCCCAGACTAGCAACTACGAGCAGTACTTC
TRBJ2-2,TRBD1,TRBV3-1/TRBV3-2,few,CASSQSDRGRGTGELFF,TGTGCCAGCAGCCAATCAGACAGGGGGCGAGGCACCGGGGAGCTGTTTTTT
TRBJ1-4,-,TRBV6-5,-,CASGSTGMNEKLFF,TGTGCCAGCGGGTCAACAGGGATGAATGAAAAACTGTTTTTT
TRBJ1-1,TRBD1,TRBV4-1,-,CASSYRTGGNTEAFF,TGCGCCAGCAGCTATAGGACAGGGGGAAACACTGAAGCTTTCTTT
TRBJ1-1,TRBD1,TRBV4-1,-,CASSQTQGATEAFF,TGCGCCAGCAGCCAAACACAGGGGGCCACTGAAGCTTTCTTT
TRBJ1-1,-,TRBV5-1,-,CASSGQRMNTEAFF,TGCGCCAGCAGCGGACAGCGAATGAACACTGAAGCTTTCTTT